The 17 T cell receptor beta chains listed next were all sequenced from one sample in a study of T cells in narcolepsy. Only in-frame clones appear in the TCRdb table, and some are missing; sequencing was by immunoSEQ multiplex PCR. The data hold more than 20,000 clones, with about 91% observed a single time. Sequencing was done on a sample of CD45RA- memory CD4+ T cells from PBMCs. All receptors come from a human donor with narcolepsy.

This clone was recorded once. The chain has TRBV5-1 and TRBJ1-1; weak D call: TRBD1 (5 bases). The CDR3 covers 15 residues. Germline V gives CDR1 SGHRS, CDR2 YFSETQ. V dropped 0 bases and J dropped 0 bases, with 9 bases sitting between them. The CDR3 loop is CASSLVGDLNTEAFF. The CDR3 bases are TGCGCCAGCAGCTTGGTCGGGGACTTGAACACTGAAGCTTTCTTT.

V and J are TRBV5-1 and TRBJ2-7; TRBD1 matches at 10 bases. The V gene end was trimmed by 8 bases and the J gene end by 1 base; junction bases not matched to a gene: 9. This CDR3 has 15 amino acids. Germline CDR1 is SGHRS and CDR2 is YFSETQ. The DNA for the CDR3 is TGCGCCAGTTACGCCCCGGGACAGGGGTCCTACGAGCAGTACTTC. This encodes CASYAPGQGSYEQYF.

This clone showed up just once. The gene calls are TRBV19 and TRBJ2-7; no clear D. Trimming removed 3 bases from V and 3 bases from J, with 15 bases in between. The CDR3 covers 15 residues. The germline CDR1 and CDR2 sequences are LNHDA and SQIVND (reference sequence). The DNA for the CDR3 is TGTGCCAGTAGTATCGCGTTAAGGGTTGTCTACGAGCAGTACTTC. Its translation: CASSIALRVVYEQYF.

The V and J genes are TRBV6-1 and TRBJ2-4; no definite D call. The germline V and J ends were trimmed by 7 bases and 0 bases, with 10 bases remaining between them. CDR3 length equals 14 residues. Germline CDR1 MNHNS, CDR2 SASEGT. Here the CDR3 DNA reads TGTGCCAGCACCCCCATTTTAGCCAAAAACATTCAGTACTTC. This gives the protein CASTPILAKNIQYF.

The V gene is TRBV7-3, the J gene TRBJ1-1; the D gene is possibly TRBD1 (5 bases). CDR1 and CDR2 from the germline V gene are SGHTA and FQGTGA. The CDR3 runs to 14 residues. Trimming left V 0 bases short and J 6 bases short, with 11 bases between. CDR3 DNA sequence: TGTGCCAGCAGCTTAACGGGGGGTGGATCTGAAGCTTTCTTT. It specifies CASSLTGGGSEAFF.

This clone was counted once. The rearrangement joins TRBV11-2 to TRBJ1-3, with TRBD1 matching over 8 bases. Per germline, CDR1 SGHAT and CDR2 FQNNGV. The CDR3 has 14 residues. Unmatched junction bases numbered 6, after V lost 0 bases and J lost 11 bases. The CDR3 DNA reads TGTGCCAGCAGCTTAGATGTCCAGGGGGCGGCCATATATTTT. Translation gives CASSLDVQGAAIYF.

The V and J genes are TRBV5-1 and TRBJ2-1, with D unclear. Germline loops: CDR1 SGHRS, CDR2 YFSETQ. Trimming stripped 0 bases from V and 6 bases from J, with 10 bases between. The CDR3 has 14 residues. Here the CDR3 DNA reads TGCGCCAGCAGCTTGGGTCTTAAGCCCAATGAGCAGTTCTTC. It encodes CASSLGLKPNEQFF.

V gene TRBV13 combines with J gene TRBJ2-3; 9 nucleotides line up with TRBD2. Germline CDR1 PRHDT, CDR2 FYEKMQ (reference sequence). The CDR3 has 17 amino acids. V was pared by 2 bases and J by 4 bases, with 10 bases of the junction left unmatched. Written as DNA, the CDR3 is TGTGCCAGCAGCTTACCACCGGGACTAGCTCTCGCAGATACGCAGTATTTT. Encoded protein: CASSLPPGLALADTQYF.

The J gene is TRBJ2-7, the V gene TRBV6-5; 7 bases are shared with TRBD1. The germline V gene encodes CDR1 MNHEY and CDR2 SVGAGI. J lost 3 bases, V lost 7 bases, and 9 bases had no gene match. CDR3 length equals 14 residues. The CDR3 DNA is TGTGCCAGCACCTTGGACAGGCAGATCTACGAGCAGTACTTC. Its protein is CASTLDRQIYEQYF.

This chain links TRBV11-3 with TRBJ2-3, with a weak D call TRBD2 (6 bases). This CDR3 is built from 17 residues. The germline V gene encodes CDR1 SGHNT and CDR2 YENEEA. V lost 1 base and J lost 2, with 16 bases in between. The CDR3 protein is CASSLASPSEHTDTQYF. CDR3 DNA: TGTGCCAGCAGCTTAGCGAGCCCTAGCGAACACACAGATACGCAGTATTTT.

The rearrangement uses TRBV11-2 and TRBJ2-3; the D gene is possibly TRBD1 (6 bases). Germline lookup yields CDR1 SGHAT and CDR2 FQNNGV. CDR3 length: 15 residues. Deletions cut 0 bases from V and 9 bases from J, with 16 bases between. The DNA of the CDR3 is TGTGCCAGCAGCTTAGACCCAGGGGCCTCCACCACGCAGTATTTT. Protein sequence: CASSLDPGASTTQYF.

V and J are TRBV2 and TRBJ2-2; unclear D gene. The CDR3 is made up of 14 amino acids. Germline V CDR1 and CDR2: SNHLY, FYNNEI. V lost 1 base and J lost 1, with 4 bases in between. CDR3 in DNA: TGTGCCAGCAGTGAAGACAGGAACACCGGGGAGCTGTTTTTT. This translates into CASSEDRNTGELFF.

The chain recombines TRBV29-1 with TRBJ2-2, with TRBD1 matching over 7 bases. The germline CDR1 and CDR2 sequences are SQVTM and ANQGSEA. The CDR3 loop spans 15 amino acids. The V gene end was trimmed by 5 bases and the J gene end by 4 bases; junction bases not matched to a gene: 10. The CDR3 loop reads CSVSLNRGGTGELFF. In DNA, the CDR3 is TGCAGCGTTTCCCTGAACAGGGGTGGCACCGGGGAGCTGTTTTTT.

This rearrangement joins TRBV28 to TRBJ1-5; D might be TRBD1 (5 bases). Germline CDR1 and CDR2: MDHEN and SYDVKM. This CDR3 is built from 16 residues. V gave up 6 bases and J gave up 3 bases, with 18 bases separating them. As DNA, the CDR3 is TGTGCCAGCAGGCTAGACGCGGGGGTTGCCAATCAGCCCCAGCATTTT. It specifies CASRLDAGVANQPQHF.

This sequence joins TRBV7-9 and TRBJ1-1; D is possibly TRBD1 (5 bases). CDR1 is SEHNR, CDR2 FQNEAQ, per germline (reference sequence). V gave up 0 bases and J gave up 4 bases, with 12 bases separating them. The CDR3 loop spans 15 amino acids. Here the CDR3 reads CASSLAGGASTEAFF. For the CDR3, the DNA is TGTGCCAGCAGCTTAGCGGGTGGGGCCAGCACTGAAGCTTTCTTT.

V and J are TRBV5-1 and TRBJ1-2; the match to TRBD1 covers 8 bases. The CDR3 has 15 residues. The V gene's germline CDR1 is SGHRS and CDR2 YFSETQ. With V trimmed by 4 bases and J by 1 base, 6 bases remained unmatched. In nucleotides, the CDR3 is TGCGCCAGCAGCACGGGACAGGTTTATAACTATGGCTACACCTTC. Its translation: CASSTGQVYNYGYTF.

CDR3 in amino acids: CASSQDSSYEQYF. The CDR3 DNA reads as TGTGCCAGCAGTCAAGACAGTTCCTACGAGCAGTACTTC. The chain has TRBV7-2 and TRBJ2-7; tentatively, D is TRBD1 (5 bases). Germline CDR1 is SGHTA and CDR2 is FQGNSA. Trimming removed 6 bases from V and 1 base from J, with 10 bases in between. This CDR3 is built from 13 residues.